The rows below give T cell receptor beta chains drawn from one sample of a study of cytomegalovirus exposure and HLA in healthy donors. Assay: immunoSEQ multiplex PCR; the TCRdb copy retains only in-frame clones and omits some. The table shows roughly 160,000 clones, with over 60% occurring only once. The sequencing sample was made of PBMCs. The receptors were sampled from a woman aged 25 to 39 in good health and CMV-seronegative. Each CDR3 is given with its conserved first and last residue. The D gene is left open where the match is weak.

. TRBV19 CATADGGYEQYF
. TRBV7-2 CASSPEDIWELFF
. TRBV5-1 CASSLDGDGYTF
TRBD2 TRBV2 CASTSGSHSYEQYF
TRBD1 TRBV28 CASSLPPDRVYGYTF
TRBD2 TRBV11-2 CASSLLAGGQEQFF
. TRBV5-6 CASSFTPPYGYTF
TRBD2 TRBV14 CASSQDQGLATDEQYF
TRBD1 TRBV4-1 CASSPRDRAPHYGYTF
. TRBV5-4 CASRQTPTDEKLFF
. TRBV7-2 CASSSTGRGVYF
. TRBV7-2 CASSLSTAGTYNEQFF
. TRBV4-2 CASSLNSGGTDTQYF
. TRBV2 CASSWGVSTNEKLFF
. TRBV28 CASFQGTQPQHF
. TRBV28 CASSWGHVEQFF
. TRBV7-6 CASSLGPIFEGGNYGYTF
. TRBV10-2 CASKESSAVNEQFF
. TRBV7-9 CASSPVNGDYGYTF
. TRBV28 CASGTRRVGYTF
. TRBV19 CASSIGVAHTDTQYF
. TRBV19 CASSISGSRGNTEAFF
TRBD2 TRBV11-1 CASSLDVGSSGYEQYF
. TRBV4-1 CASSPGVSYEQYF
. TRBV12-5 CASGLLEKLFF
TRBD1 TRBV5-4 CASSLEARQGLYGYTF
. TRBV5-4 CASSVGGLRLEQYF
. TRBV10-3 CAISEVRVDEQYF
TRBD2 TRBV7-3 CASSFLAGGTDTQYF
. TRBV29-1 CSVEIGRQNTEAFF
. TRBV4-2 CASSQDVPRGGQETQYF
. TRBV5-1 CASSSSSSSGNTIYF
. TRBV2 CASSEAGATEAFF
TRBD1 TRBV19 CASRGQGRYEQYF
TRBD2 TRBV2 CASEDSGGAGTGELFF
TRBD1 TRBV29-1 CSVVGQLDLSGNTIYF
. TRBV7-9 CSSSPSSVGTDTQYF
. TRBV20-1 CSAGPQHF
. TRBV5-4 CASSLNRNQPQHF
. TRBV6-1 CASSVVRDLYNEQFF
. TRBV19 CASSIIQGNQPQHF
. TRBV4-2 CASSQGGSRPSGANVLTF
. TRBV7-3 CATSLGSGELFF
TRBD2 TRBV30 CAWSFSRSGIDTGELFF
. TRBV30 CAWSVYTPPYEQYF
. TRBV9 CASSVGLGSYEQYF
. TRBV19 CASSSTGRDTQYF
. TRBV19 CASSIGTGFYEQYF
. TRBV4-1 CATLGARNEQFF